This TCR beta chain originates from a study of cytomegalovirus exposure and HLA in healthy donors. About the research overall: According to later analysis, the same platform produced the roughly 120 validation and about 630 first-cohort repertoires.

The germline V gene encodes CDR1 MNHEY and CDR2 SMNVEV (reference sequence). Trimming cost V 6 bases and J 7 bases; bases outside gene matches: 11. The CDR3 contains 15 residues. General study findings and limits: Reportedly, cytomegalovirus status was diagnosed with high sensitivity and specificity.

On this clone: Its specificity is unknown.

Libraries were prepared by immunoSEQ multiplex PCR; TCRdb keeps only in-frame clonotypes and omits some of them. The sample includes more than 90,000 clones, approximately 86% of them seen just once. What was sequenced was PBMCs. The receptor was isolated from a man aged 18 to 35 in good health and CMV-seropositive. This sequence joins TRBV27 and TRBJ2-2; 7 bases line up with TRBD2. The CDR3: CASSTSVGGNGELFF. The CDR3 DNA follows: TGTGCCAGCAGCACTAGCGTCGGAGGAAACGGGGAGCTGTTTTTT.